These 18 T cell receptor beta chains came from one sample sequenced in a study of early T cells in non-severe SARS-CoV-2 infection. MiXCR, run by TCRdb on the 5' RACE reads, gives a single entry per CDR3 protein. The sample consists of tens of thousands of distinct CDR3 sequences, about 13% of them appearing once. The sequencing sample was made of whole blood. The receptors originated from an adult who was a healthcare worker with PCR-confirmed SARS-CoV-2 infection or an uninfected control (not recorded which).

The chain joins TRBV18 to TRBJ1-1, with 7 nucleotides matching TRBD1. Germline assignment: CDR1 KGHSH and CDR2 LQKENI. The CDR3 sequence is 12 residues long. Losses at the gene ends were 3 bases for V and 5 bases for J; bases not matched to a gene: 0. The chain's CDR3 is CASSPTGTEAFF. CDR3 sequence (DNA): TGTGCCAGCTCACCGACAGGGACTGAAGCTTTCTTT.

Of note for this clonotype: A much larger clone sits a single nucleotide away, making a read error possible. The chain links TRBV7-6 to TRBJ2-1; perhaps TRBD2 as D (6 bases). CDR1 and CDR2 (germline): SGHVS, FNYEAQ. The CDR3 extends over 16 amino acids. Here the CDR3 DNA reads TGTGCCGGCAGCTCGCGGGGCGATTCCGCCTACAATGAGCAGTTCTTC. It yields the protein CAGSSRGDSAYNEQFF.

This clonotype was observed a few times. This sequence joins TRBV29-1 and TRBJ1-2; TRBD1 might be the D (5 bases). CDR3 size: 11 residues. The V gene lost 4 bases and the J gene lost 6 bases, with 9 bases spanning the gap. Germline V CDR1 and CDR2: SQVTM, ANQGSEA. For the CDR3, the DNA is TGCAGCGTTGGCAGGGAGAATGGCTACACCTTC. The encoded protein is CSVGRENGYTF.

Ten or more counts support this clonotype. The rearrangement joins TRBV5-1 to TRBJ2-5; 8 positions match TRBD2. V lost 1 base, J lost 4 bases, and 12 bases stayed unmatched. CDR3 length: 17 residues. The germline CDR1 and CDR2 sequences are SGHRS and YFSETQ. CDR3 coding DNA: TGCGCCAGCAGCTTGAGCCCAGCGGGGGCCGACGGAGAGACCCAGTACTTC. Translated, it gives CASSLSPAGADGETQYF.

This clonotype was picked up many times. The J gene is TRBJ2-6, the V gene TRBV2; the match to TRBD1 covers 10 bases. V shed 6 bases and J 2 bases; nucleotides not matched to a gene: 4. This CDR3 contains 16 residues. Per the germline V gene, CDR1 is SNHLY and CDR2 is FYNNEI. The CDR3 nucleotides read TGTGCCAGCAGGGACAGGGGGGTCCCTGGGGCCAACGTCCTGACTTTC. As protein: CASRDRGVPGANVLTF. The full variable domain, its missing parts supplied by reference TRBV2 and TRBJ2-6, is EPEVTQTPSHQVTQMGQEVILRCVPISNHLYFYWYRQILGQKVEFLVSFYNNEISEKSEIFDDQFSVERPDGSNFTLKIRSTKLEDSAMYFCASRDRGVPGANVLTFGAGSRLTVL.

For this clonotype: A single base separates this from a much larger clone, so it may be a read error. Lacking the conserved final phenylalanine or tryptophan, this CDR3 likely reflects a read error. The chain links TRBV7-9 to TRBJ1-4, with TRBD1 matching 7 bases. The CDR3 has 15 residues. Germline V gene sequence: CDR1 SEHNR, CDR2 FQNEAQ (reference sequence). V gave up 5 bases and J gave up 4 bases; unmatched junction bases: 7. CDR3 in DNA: TGTGCCAGCAGCCCACAGACAGGGCTTAATGAAAAACTGTTTTAT. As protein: CASSPQTGLNEKLFY.

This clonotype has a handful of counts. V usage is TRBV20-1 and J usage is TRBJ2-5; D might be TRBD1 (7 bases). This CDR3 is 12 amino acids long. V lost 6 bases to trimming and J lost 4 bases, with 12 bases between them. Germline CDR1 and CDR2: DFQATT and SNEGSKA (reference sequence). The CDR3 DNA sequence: TGCAGTGCCAGGGGGGCCGGAGAGACCCAGTACTTC. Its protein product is CSARGAGETQYF.

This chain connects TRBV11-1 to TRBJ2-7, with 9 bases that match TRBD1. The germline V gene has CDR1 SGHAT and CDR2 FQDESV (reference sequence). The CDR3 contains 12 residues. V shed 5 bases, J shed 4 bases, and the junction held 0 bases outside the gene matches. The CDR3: CASSGQGYEQYF. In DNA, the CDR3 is TGTGCCAGCAGCGGACAGGGGTACGAGCAGTACTTC. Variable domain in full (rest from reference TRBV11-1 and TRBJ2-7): EAEVAQSPRYKITEKSQAVAFWCDPISGHATLYWYRQILGQGPELLVQFQDESVVDDSQLPKDRFSAERLKGVDSTLKIQPAELGDSAMYLCASSGQGYEQYFGPGTRLTVT.

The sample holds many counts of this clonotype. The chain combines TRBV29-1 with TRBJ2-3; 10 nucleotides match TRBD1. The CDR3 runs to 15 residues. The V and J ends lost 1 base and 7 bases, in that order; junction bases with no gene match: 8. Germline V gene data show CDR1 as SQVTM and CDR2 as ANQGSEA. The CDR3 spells CSVEGSTGGRYTQYF. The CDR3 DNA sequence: TGCAGCGTTGAAGGTTCGACAGGGGGCAGGTATACGCAGTATTTT.

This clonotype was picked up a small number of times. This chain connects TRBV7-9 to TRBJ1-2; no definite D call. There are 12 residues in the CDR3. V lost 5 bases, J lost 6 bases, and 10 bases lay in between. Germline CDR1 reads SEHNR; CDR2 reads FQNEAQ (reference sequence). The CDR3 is CASSRSDHGYTF. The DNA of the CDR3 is TGTGCCAGCAGCCGCTCGGACCATGGCTACACCTTC.

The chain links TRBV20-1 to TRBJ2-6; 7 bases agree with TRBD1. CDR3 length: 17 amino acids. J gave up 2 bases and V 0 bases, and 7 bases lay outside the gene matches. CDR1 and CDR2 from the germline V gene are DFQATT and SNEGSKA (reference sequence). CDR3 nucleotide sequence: TGCAGTGCTAGAGACTACCAGGGGGTCGCTGGGGCCAACGTCCTGACTTTC. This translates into CSARDYQGVAGANVLTF.

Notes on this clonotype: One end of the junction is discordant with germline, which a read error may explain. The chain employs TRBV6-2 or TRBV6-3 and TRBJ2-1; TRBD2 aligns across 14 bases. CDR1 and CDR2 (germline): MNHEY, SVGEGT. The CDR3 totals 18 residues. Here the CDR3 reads CASSHSRLAGGRGLEQFF. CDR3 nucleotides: TGTGCCAGCAGTCACTCTCGACTAGCGGGAGGGCGAGGTCTTGAGCAGTTCTTC.

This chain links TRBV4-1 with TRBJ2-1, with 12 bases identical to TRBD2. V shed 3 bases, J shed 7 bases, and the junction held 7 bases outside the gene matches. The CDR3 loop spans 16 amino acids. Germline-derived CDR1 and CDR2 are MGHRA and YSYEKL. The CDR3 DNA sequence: TGCGCCAGCAGCCAGGAAAGACTAGCGGGAGCAAATGAGCAGTTCTTC. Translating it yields CASSQERLAGANEQFF.

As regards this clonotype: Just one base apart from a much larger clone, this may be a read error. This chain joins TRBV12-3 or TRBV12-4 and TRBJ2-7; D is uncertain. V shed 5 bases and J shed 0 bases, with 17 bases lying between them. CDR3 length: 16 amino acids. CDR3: CASSEFRTALSYEQYF. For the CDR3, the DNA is TGTGCCAGCAGTGAGTTTCGGACCGCGCTCTCCTACGAGCAGTACTTC.

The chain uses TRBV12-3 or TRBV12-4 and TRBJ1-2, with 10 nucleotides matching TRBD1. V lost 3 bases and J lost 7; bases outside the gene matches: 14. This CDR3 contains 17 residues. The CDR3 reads CASSFDPYRDRGLGYTF. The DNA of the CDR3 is TGTGCCAGCAGTTTTGACCCCTACCGGGACAGGGGTCTTGGCTACACCTTC.

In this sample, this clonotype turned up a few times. This CDR3 reads CASSTRLAGVNEQFF. The CDR3 nucleotides are TGCGCCAGCAGCACCAGACTAGCGGGAGTCAATGAGCAGTTCTTC. The chain joins TRBV5-1 to TRBJ2-1, with TRBD2 identical over 12 bases. Losses at the gene ends were 4 bases for V and 6 bases for J; bases not matched to a gene: 5. The CDR3 runs 15 residues. In germline, CDR1 is SGHRS, CDR2 YFSETQ.

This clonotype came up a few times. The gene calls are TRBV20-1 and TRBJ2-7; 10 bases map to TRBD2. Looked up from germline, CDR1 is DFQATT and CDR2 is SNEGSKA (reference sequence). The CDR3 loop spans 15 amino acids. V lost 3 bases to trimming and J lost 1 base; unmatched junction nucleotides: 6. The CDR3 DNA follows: TGCAGTGCTAGGGCTAGCGGGAGTGGATCCTACGAGCAGTACTTC. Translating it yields CSARASGSGSYEQYF.

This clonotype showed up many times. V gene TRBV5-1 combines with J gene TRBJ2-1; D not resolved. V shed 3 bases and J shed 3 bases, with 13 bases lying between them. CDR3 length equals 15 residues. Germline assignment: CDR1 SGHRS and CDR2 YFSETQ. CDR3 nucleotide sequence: TGCGCCAGCAGCTCCAATCCCGGATACTACAATGAGCAGTTCTTC. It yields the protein CASSSNPGYYNEQFF. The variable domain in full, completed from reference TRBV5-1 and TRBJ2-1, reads KAGVTQTPRYLIKTRGQQVTLSCSPISGHRSVSWYQQTPGQGLQFLFEYFSETQRNKGNFPGRFSGRQFSNSRSEMNVSTLELGDSALYLCASSSNPGYYNEQFFGPGTRLTVL.